This passage covers 13 T cell receptor beta chains from one sample sequenced in a study of blood T cell repertoires in COVID-19. Method: immunoSEQ multiplex PCR; TCRdb's copy keeps in-frame clones and lacks some. The sample carries 97,000 or so clones, about 80% recorded once. Sample: peripheral blood. The receptors were gathered from a human donor in a cohort sampled during active COVID-19.

The rearrangement uses TRBV5-4 and TRBJ2-3; 11 nucleotides agree with TRBD2. Germline V gene data show CDR1 as SGHNT and CDR2 as YYREEE (reference sequence). V gave up 0 bases and J gave up 1 base; unmatched junction bases: 7. The CDR3 has 18 residues. CDR3 sequence reads: CASSLGSGGAGGTDTQYF. The CDR3 DNA follows: TGTGCCAGCAGCTTGGGTAGCGGGGGGGCCGGAGGCACAGATACGCAGTATTTT.

The CDR3 protein is CASRQQETQYF. CDR3 nucleotide sequence: TGCGCCAGCAGACAGCAAGAGACCCAGTACTTC. The chain uses TRBV5-1 and TRBJ2-5; D not resolved. Trimming removed 5 bases at V and 2 bases at J, with 4 bases between. The germline gives CDR1 SGHRS, CDR2 YFSETQ. This CDR3 has 11 amino acids.

The chain links TRBV19 to TRBJ1-6, with 9 bases that match TRBD1. With V trimmed by 3 bases and J by 14 bases, 14 bases remained unmatched. Germline V lookup: CDR1 LNHDA, CDR2 SQIVND (reference sequence). The CDR3 sequence is 16 residues long. This CDR3 reads CASSIALGQGLKTLHF. CDR3 coding DNA: TGTGCCAGTAGTATCGCTTTGGGACAGGGATTGAAAACCCTCCACTTT.

Comment on this clone: Other DNA sequences in the same sample also yield this CDR3. This chain uses TRBV4-1 with TRBJ1-2, with D unclear. Germline V gives CDR1 MGHRA, CDR2 YSYEKL. The length of the CDR3 is 12 residues. Trimming took 0 bases from V and 8 from J, leaving 7 bases between them. The CDR3 protein is CASSQDRRGYTF. The CDR3 bases are TGCGCCAGCAGCCAAGATCGTAGAGGCTACACCTTC.

V gene TRBV18 combines with J gene TRBJ2-7; 9 bases match TRBD1. J gave up 0 bases and V 0 bases, and 6 bases lay outside the gene matches. The CDR3 is made up of 17 amino acids. Germline V gene sequence: CDR1 KGHSH, CDR2 LQKENI. The CDR3 loop reads CASSPPLWDRDSYEQYF. CDR3 sequence (DNA): TGTGCCAGCTCACCACCTTTATGGGACAGGGACTCCTACGAGCAGTACTTC.

The genes are TRBV28 and TRBJ1-1; D possibly corresponds to TRBD1 (6 bases). This CDR3 has 15 amino acids. The V gene lost 5 bases and the J gene lost 1 base, with 14 bases spanning the gap. Germline values: CDR1 MDHEN, CDR2 SYDVKM. The CDR3 protein is CASSEIRGQNTEAFF. For the CDR3, the DNA is TGTGCCAGCAGTGAGATCAGGGGACAGAACACTGAAGCTTTCTTT. Based on the CDR3 plus reference TRBV28 and TRBJ1-1, the full variable domain is DVKVTQSSRYLVKRTGEKVFLECVQDMDHENMFWYRQDPGLGLRLIYFSYDVKMKEKGDIPEGYSVSREKKERFSLILESASTNQTSMYLCASSEIRGQNTEAFFGQGTRLTVV.

This chain connects TRBV11-3 to TRBJ2-5; 7 nucleotides align to TRBD1. J lost 5 bases, V lost 7 bases, and 10 bases had no gene match. This CDR3 is built from 14 residues. The V gene's germline CDR1 is SGHNT and CDR2 YENEEA. CDR3 sequence (DNA): TGTGCCAGCACCGATCACAGGGGCGGCGAGACCCAGTACTTC. Its protein product is CASTDHRGGETQYF. Drawing the rest from reference TRBV11-3 and TRBJ2-5, the complete variable domain is EAGVVQSPRYKIIEKKQPVAFWCNPISGHNTLYWYLQNLGQGPELLIRYENEEAVDDSQLPKDRFSAERLKGVDSTLKIQPAELGDSAVYLCASTDHRGGETQYFGPGTRLLVL.

The chain combines TRBV6-5 with TRBJ1-4, with 8 bases identical to TRBD1. CDR1 is MNHEY and CDR2 is SVGAGI in the germline V gene. CDR3 length: 14 residues. The trim removed 6 bases at V and 8 bases at J, leaving 8 bases unmatched. CDR3 nucleotides: TGTGCCAGCAGGAAGGACAGGGCCAGGGAAAAACTGTTTTTT. Protein sequence: CASRKDRAREKLFF.

The chain links TRBV6-1 to TRBJ1-2, with D maybe TRBD1 (5 bases). The germline V gene has CDR1 MNHNS and CDR2 SASEGT. The V and J ends lost 0 bases and 0 bases respectively, with 11 bases between them. CDR3 length: 16 amino acids. As DNA, the CDR3 is TGTGCCAGCAGTGAAGCGTCCAGGGCCACTAACTATGGCTACACCTTC. Amino acid sequence: CASSEASRATNYGYTF.

The V and J genes are TRBV9 and TRBJ1-1; the match to TRBD1 covers 9 bases. The CDR3 runs to 15 residues. V lost 0 bases to trimming and J lost 7 bases; unmatched junction nucleotides: 7. From germline, CDR1 is SGDLS and CDR2 YYNGEE. CDR3 sequence (DNA): TGTGCCAGCAGCGTAGGCCCTCGACAGGGGGTTGAAGCTTTCTTT. Amino acid sequence: CASSVGPRQGVEAFF. Together with reference TRBV9 and TRBJ1-1, the CDR3 gives the full variable domain: DSGVTQTPKHLITATGQRVTLRCSPRSGDLSVYWYQQSLDQGLQFLIQYYNGEERAKGNILERFSAQQFPDLHSELNLSSLELGDSALYFCASSVGPRQGVEAFFGQGTRLTVV.

V usage is TRBV5-4 and J usage is TRBJ1-2, with D perhaps matching TRBD1 (5 bases). The CDR3 runs 16 residues. Germline V gene sequence: CDR1 SGHNT, CDR2 YYREEE (reference sequence). With 4 bases removed from V and 8 bases from J, the gap between germline ends came to 24 bases. Here the CDR3 DNA reads TGTGCCAGCAGCCCCTCACCCCAGGGAATTCCAGGGGGCTACACCTTC. Translating gives CASSPSPQGIPGGYTF.

The chain recombines TRBV5-8 with TRBJ2-5, with 9 bases matching TRBD1. Germline CDR1 reads SGHTS; CDR2 reads YDEGEE. The CDR3 sequence is 15 residues long. V dropped 3 bases and J dropped 1; count of bases not matched to a gene: 4. The CDR3 DNA reads as TGTGCCAGCAGCTCGCTACAGGGGGCCCAAGAGACCCAGTACTTC. Residues: CASSSLQGAQETQYF.

The chain couples TRBV3-1 (or the pseudogene TRBV3-2) to TRBJ1-1; D might be TRBD1 (5 bases). The V end was cut by 4 bases, the J end by 4 bases, with 13 bases between. This CDR3 has 14 amino acids. Germline V gives CDR1 LGHDT, CDR2 YNNKEL (reference sequence). DNA of the CDR3: TGTGCCAGCAGCCGGACAATGTTGGGCACTGAAGCTTTCTTT. This translates into CASSRTMLGTEAFF.